Detailed here is one TCR beta chain. PCR was performed using 60 Vbeta and 13 Jbeta primers. Sequencing used immunoSEQ multiplex PCR; TCRdb keeps in-frame clones, though not all of them. The table includes about 210,000 clones, approximately 86% detected once. The data originate from a study of cytomegalovirus exposure and HLA in healthy donors. This clonotype originated in a woman aged 25 to 39 in good health and CMV-seronegative. Sequencing was done on a sample of PBMCs.

Here the CDR3 DNA reads TGTGCCAGTACCGACCGGGAGGTTGGGACCCAGTACTTC. Translating it yields CASTDREVGTQYF. This chain links TRBV19 with TRBJ2-5, with TRBD2 identical over 7 bases. This CDR3 spans 13 amino acids. Germline V gene sequence: CDR1 LNHDA, CDR2 SQIVND (reference sequence). V shed 7 bases, J shed 7 bases, and the junction held 9 bases outside the gene matches.